These 4 T cell receptor beta chains were all obtained from the same sample, sequenced in a study of PD-L1 blockade in urothelial cancer. The method was immunoSEQ multiplex PCR; TCRdb's version includes in-frame clones alone and lacks a portion of them. This repertoire shows 80,000 to 90,000 clones, under 90% found once; its top ten account for roughly 14%. Time point: pretreatment peripheral blood. Sequences were derived from PBMCs, sampled around atezolizumab (anti-PD-L1) treatment. The origin of the receptors is a man aged 60 to 75 with urothelial cancer.

The V and J genes are TRBV30 and TRBJ2-7; 12 nucleotides agree with TRBD1. V shed 1 base and J 7 bases; nucleotides not matched to a gene: 8. CDR3 length equals 15 residues. Germline V lookup: CDR1 GTSNPN, CDR2 SVGIG (reference sequence). CDR3 nucleotides: TGTGCCTGGAGTGGCCGGGACAGGGGGCTCGAAGAGCAGTACTTC. Amino acid sequence: CAWSGRDRGLEEQYF.

The chain uses TRBV9 and TRBJ2-1; 11 bases line up with TRBD2. Germline V gene sequence: CDR1 SGDLS, CDR2 YYNGEE. CDR3 size: 18 residues. J lost 7 bases, V lost 0 bases, and 12 bases had no gene match. The DNA of the CDR3 is TGTGCCAGCAGCGTAGCCCCGGGGACTAGCGGCAAGGAGAATGAGCAGTTCTTC. Amino acids: CASSVAPGTSGKENEQFF.

J is TRBJ2-5 and V is TRBV5-4; 7 nucleotides line up with TRBD1. The CDR3 spans 15 residues. After removal of 4 bases from V and 3 bases from J, the junction contained 9 bases not matched to a gene. Germline CDR1 SGHNT, CDR2 YYREEE (reference sequence). In nucleotides, the CDR3 is TGTGCCAGCAGCCACCGACAGGGTGGGGAAGAGACCCAGTACTTC. Translating it yields CASSHRQGGEETQYF.

The rearrangement links TRBV5-1 to TRBJ2-7; a possible D gene is TRBD1 (5 bases). CDR1 and CDR2 (germline): SGHRS, YFSETQ. The V end lost 1 base, the J end lost 5 bases, and 10 bases lay between the germline ends. This CDR3 comprises 13 residues. DNA of the CDR3: TGCGCCAGCAGCTTGACAGGCAGAGACGAGCAGTACTTC. Amino acid sequence: CASSLTGRDEQYF.